These 5 T cell receptor beta chains originate from one sample sequenced in a study of OX40 agonist ivuxolimab in advanced cancers. Library prep was done by the immunoSEQ multiplex PCR assay. In its TCRdb copy, this immuneACCESS table keeps in-frame sequences only and misses some clones. Where compared with another copy, unresolved V genes explain less than half of these, and the others have no known cause. The sample table lists about 40,000 clones, 82% of them with a count of one. About 8.1% of the sample rests with the top ten. The starting material was CD4+ or CD8+ T cells sorted from blood, obtained in a trial of the OX40 agonist ivuxolimab. The receptors derive from an adult with an advanced solid tumor such as melanoma, head and neck, liver or kidney cancer.

The V gene is TRBV9, the J gene TRBJ2-6; no definite D call. V was shortened by 4 bases and J by 0 bases, with 5 bases between the two germline ends. Germline V gene lookup returns CDR1 SGDLS and CDR2 YYNGEE. The CDR3 is 14 residues long. DNA for the CDR3: TGTGCCAGCAGCAGTTACTCTGGGGCCAACGTCCTGACTTTC. Protein product: CASSSYSGANVLTF.

This chain links TRBV6-5 with TRBJ1-5; D uncertain. Germline lookup yields CDR1 MNHEY and CDR2 SVGAGI. The CDR3 has 14 residues. V was shortened by 4 bases and J by 7 bases, with 14 bases between the two germline ends. This CDR3 is CASSFEVLGQPQHF. The CDR3 DNA follows: TGTGCCAGCAGTTTCGAGGTATTGGGCCAGCCCCAGCATTTT.

The genes are TRBV28 and TRBJ2-5; 10 bases map to TRBD2. The last part of the DNA fits TRBJ2-7 better; the J call may be wrong. The CDR3 sequence is 17 residues long. Germline CDR1 MDHEN, CDR2 SYDVKM. CDR3 loop: CASSFSPGLAASYEQYF. The DNA for the CDR3 is TGTGCCAGCAGTTTTTCCCCCGGACTAGCGGCCTCCTACGAGCAGTACTTC.

The chain carries TRBV15 and TRBJ1-2, with 8 bases fitting TRBD1. V was clipped by 3 bases and J by 8 bases; unmatched bases: 17. Germline lookup yields CDR1 LNHNV and CDR2 YYDKDF (reference sequence). The CDR3 is 17 residues long. CDR3 amino acids: CATSRDRTGNSRGGYTF. The CDR3 nucleotides read TGTGCCACCAGCAGGGACCGGACAGGGAATAGTCGGGGAGGCTACACCTTC.

This chain links TRBV27 with TRBJ2-5; 7 bases map to TRBD2. The V gene end was trimmed by 5 bases and the J gene end by 5 bases; junction bases not matched to a gene: 20. Germline CDR1 is MNHEY and CDR2 is SMNVEV (reference sequence). CDR3 length: 18 residues. CDR3 amino acids: CASSRRSLAPMREETQYF. CDR3 coding DNA: TGTGCCAGCAGTAGACGATCCCTAGCGCCCATGCGGGAGGAGACCCAGTACTTC.